This T cell receptor (beta chain) was found in a study of blood T cell repertoires in COVID-19. Whole-study context: T cells, B-cell-depleted T cells, or PBMCs provided the cDNA or gDNA that served as material.

The Seattle site enrolled patients during active infection and followed them longitudinally. Methods used by the authors: The authors estimated nucleated cell counts from reference gene primer amplification. TCRdb's copy holds only in-frame clones and misses some; the assay was immunoSEQ multiplex PCR. The DNA gave D and trimming, while V, J and clone size come from that table. This sample has a few hundred thousand clones, with 65% to 85% found just once. CDR1 is LGHDT, CDR2 YNNKEL, per germline (reference sequence). The V gene lost 0 bases and the J gene lost 6 bases, with 9 bases spanning the gap. The CDR3 spans 14 residues. This clone was counted only a few times.

The source of this sequence is a woman between 25 and 40 years old with COVID-19, enrolled during active disease. Sequencing input: peripheral blood. This chain uses TRBV3-1 (or the pseudogene TRBV3-2) with TRBJ2-1; a possible D gene is TRBD1 (6 bases). The CDR3 here is CASSQESRGNEQFF. In DNA, the CDR3 is TGTGCCAGCAGCCAAGAGTCCAGGGGCAATGAGCAGTTCTTC.